These T cell receptor beta chains were read from a single sample in a study of T cells in Graves' hyperthyroidism and ophthalmopathy. TCRdb re-analysed the multiplex PCR reads in MiXCR, keeping a single row per CDR3 protein. Of roughly 360,000 distinct CDR3 sequences in the sample, approximately 13% were seen once. The material sequenced was blood. These receptors were obtained from a man younger than 45 with Graves' hyperthyroidism that later progressed to Graves' ophthalmopathy. Both conserved end residues are part of each CDR3. The D gene is left open where the match is weak. Clone size is given for some rows only: seen once, a few or many times, or a class if the clone is expanded.

d_call	j_call	clone_size	cdr3_length	v_call	cdr3_nt	cdr3_aa
NA	TRBJ2-7	NA	12	TRBV2	TGTGCCAGCAGTTACGTTACCTACGAGCAGTACTTC	CASSYVTYEQYF
NA	TRBJ2-7	many	14	TRBV6-1	TGTGCCAGCAGCCAAATCCGGGAGTCCTACGAGCAGTACTTC	CASSQIRESYEQYF
NA	TRBJ2-7	many	13	TRBV11-3	TGTGCCAGCAGCGGATTCCGGACCTACGAGCAGTACTTC	CASSGFRTYEQYF
TRBD1	TRBJ2-1	many	13	TRBV5-1	TGCGCCAGCAGGACAGGGTTGGGGAATGAGCAGTTCTTC	CASRTGLGNEQFF
NA	TRBJ1-1	many	15	TRBV6-5	TGTGCCAGCAGTTACTCGGGGGGCAAGAACACTGAAGCTTTCTTT	CASSYSGGKNTEAFF
NA	TRBJ1-5	many	16	TRBV18	TGTGCCAGCTCCAAAGGGGCCTCCCGGAGGAATCAGCCCCAGCATTTT	CASSKGASRRNQPQHF
TRBD1	TRBJ2-3	many	15	TRBV7-2	TGTGCCAGCAGCTTATTCGGGACAGACACAGATACGCAGTATTTT	CASSLFGTDTDTQYF
TRBD1	TRBJ1-1	many	14	TRBV27	TGTGCCAGCAGACCTCGACAGGGGATCGCTGAAGCTTTCTTT	CASRPRQGIAEAFF
NA	TRBJ2-1	many	12	TRBV20-1	TGCAGTGCTAGAGGGTCCTACAATGAGCAGTTCTTC	CSARGSYNEQFF
NA	TRBJ1-5	many	17	TRBV15	TGTGCCACCAGCAGAGATTCAAGTGGGTTTGGCAATCAGCCCCAGCATTTT	CATSRDSSGFGNQPQHF
NA	TRBJ1-6	few	15	TRBV11-3	TGTGCCAGCAGCGAACGTCCAGGGGTAAATTCACCCCTCCACTTT	CASSERPGVNSPLHF
NA	TRBJ1-6	few	15	TRBV19	TGTGCCACCGTAAAGAGATGGGGAGACGGTTCACCCCTCCACTTT	CATVKRWGDGSPLHF
TRBD2	TRBJ2-1	many	21	TRBV27	TGTGCCAGCAGTTTCGTCTTCTCGACTAGCGGGGGGGCCGGGTCCTACAATGAGCAGTTCTTC	CASSFVFSTSGGAGSYNEQFF
NA	TRBJ2-7	few	15	TRBV7-9	TGTGCCAGCAGCTCCAGGGGGGGAGGTTCCTACGAGCAGTACTTC	CASSSRGGGSYEQYF
TRBD1	TRBJ1-1	many	15	TRBV13	TGTGCCAGCAGCTTAAAGGGGGCTGGAGGCACTGAAGCTTTCTTT	CASSLKGAGGTEAFF
NA	TRBJ1-1	NA	13	TRBV7-3	TGTGCCAGCAGCTTAACCCCGGGGACTGAAGCTTTCTTT	CASSLTPGTEAFF
TRBD1	TRBJ1-1	few	13	TRBV10-3	TGTGCCATCACCGGGACAGGGGGTGCTGAAGCTTTCTTT	CAITGTGGAEAFF
NA	TRBJ1-1	many	18	TRBV6-1	TGTGCCAGCAGCCCCGGGCGGGGCATGACTATTGGGAACACTGAAGCTTTCTTT	CASSPGRGMTIGNTEAFF
NA	TRBJ1-6	many	15	TRBV28	TGTGCCAGCAGTCTGCCTGGGGACGGAGGGTCACCCCTCCACTTT	CASSLPGDGGSPLHF
NA	TRBJ1-5	few	14	TRBV5-1	TGCGCCAGCGCCCCCGACGGCGACAATCAGCCCCAGCATTTT	CASAPDGDNQPQHF
NA	TRBJ2-4	NA	12	TRBV7-9	TGTGCCAGCAGCTTGTCGACGTACATTCAGTACTTC	CASSLSTYIQYF
TRBD1	TRBJ2-1	many	15	TRBV11-2	TGTGCCAGCAGCTTAGATTCAGGGGGCAACAATGAGCAGTTCTTC	CASSLDSGGNNEQFF
TRBD1	TRBJ2-7	NA	13	TRBV28	TGTGCCAGCAGTTACCGGACAGGGCTCGAGCAGTACTTC	CASSYRTGLEQYF
TRBD1	TRBJ1-1	few	16	TRBV10-3	TGTGCCATCAGTGTGTTGAGGACAGGGGATAACACTGAAGCTTTCTTT	CAISVLRTGDNTEAFF
NA	TRBJ2-5	few	15	TRBV9	TGTGCCAGCAGCGTAGGTCCCCTAGCTACAGAGACCCAGTACTTC	CASSVGPLATETQYF
NA	TRBJ2-3	many	14	TRBV28	TGTGCCAGCAGTCCCCCGGGGGACACAGATACGCAGTATTTT	CASSPPGDTDTQYF
TRBD1	TRBJ1-6	many	14	TRBV5-1	TGCGCCAGCAGCCCCGGGACAGGGCAGTCACCCCTCCACTTT	CASSPGTGQSPLHF
NA	TRBJ1-4	few	15	TRBV5-1	TGCGCCAGCAGCTCCGGGACGACAACTAATGAAAAACTGTTTTTT	CASSSGTTTNEKLFF
TRBD2	TRBJ2-2	many	15	TRBV20-1	TGCAGTGCTAGGGCACTAGCGGGGGACACCGGGGAGCTGTTTTTT	CSARALAGDTGELFF
TRBD1	TRBJ1-5	many	13	TRBV30	TGTGCCTGGTCGCAGGGGGTGGGCCAGCCCCAGCATTTT	CAWSQGVGQPQHF
TRBD1	TRBJ1-4	many	13	TRBV20-1	TGCAGTGCTAGGAGGGGGCGCTTTGAAAAACTGTTTTTT	CSARRGRFEKLFF
NA	TRBJ1-2	many	15	TRBV28	TGTGCCACTGGGGGCTATACACCGGTTAAGTCTGGCTACACCTTC	CATGGYTPVKSGYTF
NA	TRBJ1-4	few	17	TRBV13	TGTGCCAGCAGCCCTGGGACAAGGGGGGGCGGGAATGAAAAACTGTTTTTT	CASSPGTRGGGNEKLFF
TRBD1	TRBJ1-1	many	14	TRBV7-8	TGTGCCAGCAGCTCCCAGGGGGGACACACTGAAGCTTTCTTT	CASSSQGGHTEAFF
TRBD1	TRBJ1-1	many	16	TRBV3-1	TGTGCCAGCAGCCATCCCGAGACAGGGTTGAACACTGAAGCTTTCTTT	CASSHPETGLNTEAFF
NA	TRBJ2-7	few	15	TRBV4-1	TGCGCCAGCAGCCAACCGACATCGAGGGCCGGCGAGCAGTACTTC	CASSQPTSRAGEQYF
NA	TRBJ2-1	few	14	TRBV27	TGTGCCAGCAGGTGGGGGCCGAAGTTTGGGGAGCAGTTCTTC	CASRWGPKFGEQFF
TRBD1	TRBJ1-1	many	12	TRBV6-1	TGTGCCAGCAGGTACAGGACAGGGATGGCTTTCTTT	CASRYRTGMAFF
TRBD2	TRBJ2-7	few	15	TRBV20-1	TGCAGTGCTCCAATAAGGACTAGCGCCAGCTACGAGCAGTACTTC	CSAPIRTSASYEQYF
TRBD2	TRBJ2-1	many	15	TRBV2	TGTGCCAGCAGGATACTAGCGGGGGGGCGCAATGAGCAGTTCTTC	CASRILAGGRNEQFF
TRBD2	TRBJ2-5	NA	13	TRBV12-3/TRBV12-4	TGTGCCAGCACCGGGACTAGCGGAGAGACCCAGTACTTC	CASTGTSGETQYF
TRBD1	TRBJ2-1	NA	16	TRBV24-1	TGTGCCACCAGTGCCGCTCCGGGACAGGGCGGCCATGAGCAGTTCTTC	CATSAAPGQGGHEQFF
TRBD1	TRBJ2-7	many	15	TRBV3-1	TGTGCCAGCAGCCCGGGACAGGTTCTAACCTACGAGCAGTACTTC	CASSPGQVLTYEQYF
NA	TRBJ1-6	once	17	TRBV4-1	TGCGCCAGCAGCCAACGACAGGCCGGCTCCTATAATTCACCCCTCCACTTT	CASSQRQAGSYNSPLHF
NA	TRBJ2-2	NA	14	TRBV3-1	TGTGCCAGCAGCCAAGAGCAAAACACCGGGGAGCTGTTTTTT	CASSQEQNTGELFF